Following are 15 T cell receptor beta chains from one sample sequenced in a study of cytomegalovirus exposure and HLA in healthy donors listed by TCRdb under 2017. Receptor amplification or capture employed the immunoSEQ multiplex PCR assay. The multiplex PCR relied on a mix of 60 forward primers for TCR Vbeta segments and 13 reverse primers for TCR Jbeta segments. Imported from immuneACCESS, the table was reduced by TCRdb to in-frame sequences with V and J called. These copies leave out some clones; in studies compared against another copy, an unresolved V gene accounts for under half, and the cause of the remainder is not known. The sample table contains about 160,000 clones; only one count was recorded for roughly 76% of them. More than 1.5% of the sample goes to the ten largest clones. The sample comprised PBMCs. The receptor set was obtained from a human donor in good health.

The V call is TRBV7-2, the J call TRBJ2-7, with 7 bases aligning to TRBD1. The CDR3 covers 11 residues. Trimming took 1 base from V and 9 from J; bases not matched to a gene: 0. Germline lookup yields CDR1 SGHTA and CDR2 FQGNSA. The CDR3 DNA follows: TGTGCCAGCAGCTTAGGGACAGGGCAGTACTTC. Protein: CASSLGTGQYF.

The chain couples TRBV6-5 to TRBJ2-7; tentatively, D is TRBD1 (5 bases). The CDR3 loop spans 15 amino acids. CDR1 and CDR2 (germline): MNHEY, SVGAGI. V was trimmed by 8 bases and J by 5 bases, leaving 22 bases between them. The CDR3 bases are TGTGCCAGCCATGACAGTGAGACACATCGTAACGAGCAGTACTTC. This codes for CASHDSETHRNEQYF.

The chain joins TRBV9 to TRBJ2-7, with D tentatively TRBD1 (7 bases). The germline CDR1 and CDR2 sequences are SGDLS and YYNGEE. With 4 bases removed from V and 5 bases from J, the gap between germline ends came to 22 bases. The CDR3 extends over 16 amino acids. CDR3 sequence (DNA): TGTGCCAGCAGCCCCAGGGGGGACAGAGGGTCAAACGAGCAGTACTTC. It encodes CASSPRGDRGSNEQYF.

This clone was detected only a few times. The chain employs TRBV7-8 and TRBJ2-1; 8 bases fit TRBD1. In germline, CDR1 is SGHVS, CDR2 FQNEAQ. The CDR3 runs 14 residues. V lost 2 bases to trimming and J lost 6 bases; unmatched junction nucleotides: 3. CDR3 sequence reads: CASSLQGAPNEQFF. The CDR3 DNA reads as TGTGCCAGCAGCTTACAGGGGGCCCCCAATGAGCAGTTCTTC.

This sequence joins TRBV7-3 and TRBJ2-1; TRBD2 agrees at 14 bases. The junction had 9 bases not matched to a gene; V was cut back by 5 bases and J by 0 bases. Germline V gene data show CDR1 as SGHTA and CDR2 as FQGTGA. This CDR3 spans 19 amino acids. CDR3 in DNA: TGTGCCAGCAGCCCCCAAAGGACTAGCGGGGGGCCCTCCTACAATGAGCAGTTCTTC. This encodes CASSPQRTSGGPSYNEQFF.

The chain recombines TRBV4-3 with TRBJ2-1; TRBD2 matches at 9 bases. The CDR3 spans 16 residues. With V trimmed by 0 bases and J by 4 bases, 4 bases remained unmatched. Per the germline V gene, CDR1 is LGHNA and CDR2 is YSLEER. CDR3 DNA: TGCGCCAGCAGCCAAGAAGGGGCGGGGGGGTACAATGAGCAGTTCTTC. Translation gives CASSQEGAGGYNEQFF.

This clone was counted only a few times. The chain is built from TRBV6-4 and TRBJ2-1, with TRBD2 matching over 10 bases. This CDR3 has 16 amino acids. The trim removed 5 bases at V and 10 bases at J, leaving 14 bases unmatched. Germline-derived CDR1 and CDR2 are MRHNA and SNTAGT. The CDR3 bases are TGTGCCAGCAGTTCGTCGGGCACTAGCGGGGCTCTCGAGCAGTTCTTC. Translated, it gives CASSSSGTSGALEQFF.

The J gene is TRBJ1-1, the V gene TRBV27; D perhaps matches TRBD1 (5 bases). The CDR3 extends over 13 amino acids. The germline CDR1 and CDR2 sequences are MNHEY and SMNVEV (reference sequence). V was trimmed by 5 bases and J by 3 bases, leaving 10 bases between them. CDR3 residues: CASSPQGYTEAFF. CDR3 DNA sequence: TGTGCCAGCAGTCCCCAGGGTTACACTGAAGCTTTCTTT.

The chain joins TRBV29-1 to TRBJ2-7; possibly TRBD2 for D (5 bases). Germline V gives CDR1 SQVTM, CDR2 ANQGSEA. The CDR3 is made up of 13 amino acids. The ends were cut back, 6 bases at V and 2 bases at J, with 14 bases in the middle. CDR3 DNA: TGCAGCGTCGTTCCCGTGGGAGCCTACGAGCAGTACTTC. Protein: CSVVPVGAYEQYF.

This chain joins TRBV10-3 and TRBJ2-5; 7 bases match TRBD1. V lost 11 bases, J lost 1 base, and 16 bases stayed unmatched. CDR1 and CDR2 from the germline V gene are ENHRY and SYGVKD. There are 16 residues in the CDR3. The chain's CDR3 is CAAAGTEINFQETQYF. The CDR3 DNA reads TGTGCCGCAGCCGGGACAGAGATAAACTTCCAAGAGACCCAGTACTTC.

The CDR3 loop is CASSESTGTINEKLFF. The CDR3, as DNA: TGCGCCAGCAGTGAGTCAACCGGGACTATAAATGAAAAACTGTTTTTT. This chain links TRBV10-2 with TRBJ1-4; a possible D gene is TRBD1 (5 bases). Germline-derived CDR1 and CDR2 are WSHSY and SAAADI. The CDR3 loop spans 16 amino acids. V dropped 0 bases and J dropped 5 bases, with 13 bases sitting between them.

V usage is TRBV11-3 and J usage is TRBJ1-6; D unresolved. Germline V gives CDR1 SGHNT, CDR2 YENEEA. This CDR3 comprises 14 residues. Deletions cut 7 bases from V and 6 bases from J, with 13 bases between. CDR3 DNA sequence: TGTGCCAGCAACACCGGACTGATTAATTCACCCCTCCACTTT. It is translated as CASNTGLINSPLHF.

The table lists this clone with a count of one. V gene TRBV28 combines with J gene TRBJ2-3, with TRBD2 matching over 15 bases. CDR1 and CDR2 from the germline V gene are MDHEN and SYDVKM. This CDR3 is 17 amino acids long. V lost 5 bases and J lost 2; bases outside the gene matches: 5. The CDR3 DNA is TGTGCCAGCAGTCCCGGACTAGCGGGGGGGAACACAGATACGCAGTATTTT. This sequence encodes CASSPGLAGGNTDTQYF.

V is TRBV7-6 and J is TRBJ1-1; maybe TRBD1 (6 bases). The CDR3 extends over 13 amino acids. Germline V gene lookup returns CDR1 SGHVS and CDR2 FNYEAQ. The V and J ends lost 1 base and 11 bases respectively, with 14 bases between them. The CDR3 DNA is TGTGCCAGCAGCTTAGAAGGGAGGGGGTCGGCTTTCTTT. Translated: CASSLEGRGSAFF.

This clone came up a few times. The chain employs TRBV5-4 and TRBJ1-1, with 12 bases fitting TRBD1. The J segment lost 5 bases and the V segment lost 4 bases, leaving 9 bases of the junction unmatched. Looked up from germline, CDR1 is SGHNT and CDR2 is YYREEE (reference sequence). The CDR3 sequence is 16 residues long. CDR3 nucleotides: TGTGCCAGCAGCCTGGGACAGGGGGCTAGTAGTACTGAAGCTTTCTTT. Translation: CASSLGQGASSTEAFF. The whole variable domain, remainder taken from reference TRBV5-4 and TRBJ1-1, is ETGVTQSPTHLIKTRGQQVTLRCSSQSGHNTVSWYQQALGQGPQFIFQYYREEENGRGNFPPRFSGLQFPNYSSELNVNALELDDSALYLCASSLGQGASSTEAFFGQGTRLTVV.